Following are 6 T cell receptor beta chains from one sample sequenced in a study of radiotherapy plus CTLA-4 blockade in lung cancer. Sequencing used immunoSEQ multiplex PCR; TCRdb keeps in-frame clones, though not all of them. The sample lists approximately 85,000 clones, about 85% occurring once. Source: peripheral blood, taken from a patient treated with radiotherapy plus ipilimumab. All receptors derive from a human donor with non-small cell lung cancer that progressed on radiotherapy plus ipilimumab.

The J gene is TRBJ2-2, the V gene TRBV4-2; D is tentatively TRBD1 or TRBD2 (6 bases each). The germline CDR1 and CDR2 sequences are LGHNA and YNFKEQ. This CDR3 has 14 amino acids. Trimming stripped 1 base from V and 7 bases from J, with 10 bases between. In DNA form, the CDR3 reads TGTGCCAGCAGCCAAGGGGGGCGGGACGGGGAGCTGTTTTTT. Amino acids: CASSQGGRDGELFF.

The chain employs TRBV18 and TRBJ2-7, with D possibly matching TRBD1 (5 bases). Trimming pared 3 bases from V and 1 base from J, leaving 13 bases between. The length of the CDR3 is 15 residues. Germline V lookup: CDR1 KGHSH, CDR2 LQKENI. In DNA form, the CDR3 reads TGTGCCAGCTCACCCCCGACAGCCACATCCTACGAGCAGTACTTC. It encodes CASSPPTATSYEQYF.

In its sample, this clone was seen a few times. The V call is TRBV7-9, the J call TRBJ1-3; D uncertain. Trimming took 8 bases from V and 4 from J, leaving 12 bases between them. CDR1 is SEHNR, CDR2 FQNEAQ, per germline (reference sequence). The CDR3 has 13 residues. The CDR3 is CASALRRGNTIYF. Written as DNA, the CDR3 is TGTGCCAGCGCCCTGAGGCGGGGAAACACCATATATTTT.

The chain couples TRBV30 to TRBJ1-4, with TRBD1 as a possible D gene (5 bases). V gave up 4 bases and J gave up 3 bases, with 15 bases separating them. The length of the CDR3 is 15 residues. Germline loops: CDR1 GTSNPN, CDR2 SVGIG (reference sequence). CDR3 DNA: TGTGCCTGGAACCCAACCGGGACGTCTAATGAAAAACTGTTTTTT. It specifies CAWNPTGTSNEKLFF.

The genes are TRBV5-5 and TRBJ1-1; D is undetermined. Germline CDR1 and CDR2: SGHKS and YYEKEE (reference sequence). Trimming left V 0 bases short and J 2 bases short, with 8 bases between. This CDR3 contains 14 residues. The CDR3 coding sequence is TGTGCCAGCAGCTTGGCCGTAGATAACACTGAAGCTTTCTTT. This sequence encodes CASSLAVDNTEAFF.

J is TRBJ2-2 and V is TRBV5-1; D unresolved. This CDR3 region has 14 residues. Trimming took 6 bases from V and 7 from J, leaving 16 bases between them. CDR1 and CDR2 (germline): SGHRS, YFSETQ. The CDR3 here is CASILSDAHGELFF. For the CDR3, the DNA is TGCGCCAGCATCCTATCAGACGCTCACGGGGAGCTGTTTTTT. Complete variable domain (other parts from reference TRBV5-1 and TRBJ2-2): KAGVTQTPRYLIKTRGQQVTLSCSPISGHRSVSWYQQTPGQGLQFLFEYFSETQRNKGNFPGRFSGRQFSNSRSEMNVSTLELGDSALYLCASILSDAHGELFFGEGSRLTVL.